This TCR beta chain was retrieved from a study of T cell responses to AZD1222 COVID-19 vaccine. Study summary: Both about-4-week and about-12-week second-dose recipients were combined.

The data were produced by immunoSEQ multiplex PCR, yet TCRdb's version contains in-frame clones alone and is incomplete. Of about 88,000 clones in the sample, 92% were seen once. Study-wide points: The donor group comprised mostly white British people and more females; the analysis possibly underestimated clonal diversity. Spike-specific TCR breadth and depth both grew after two AZD1222 doses.

Comment on this clone: Antigen unknown.

The sample here was peripheral blood, taken on day 0 of AZD1222 vaccination. The TCR sequence derives from an adult in good health.

CDR3 amino acids: CASRVVPGPYEQYF. For the CDR3, the DNA is TGTGCCAGCAGGGTGGTTCCGGGGCCCTACGAGCAGTACTTC. The V call is TRBV5-5, the J call TRBJ2-7; tentatively, D is TRBD1 or TRBD2 (5 bases each). Germline lookup yields CDR1 SGHKS and CDR2 YYEKEE (reference sequence). V gave up 5 bases and J gave up 2 bases, with 14 bases separating them. The CDR3 covers 14 residues. The full variable domain, completed using reference TRBV5-5 and TRBJ2-7, is DAGVTQSPTHLIKTRGQQVTLRCSPISGHKSVSWYQQVLGQGPQFIFQYYEKEERGRGNFPDRFSARQFPNYSSELNVNALLLGDSALYLCASRVVPGPYEQYFGPGTRLTVT.